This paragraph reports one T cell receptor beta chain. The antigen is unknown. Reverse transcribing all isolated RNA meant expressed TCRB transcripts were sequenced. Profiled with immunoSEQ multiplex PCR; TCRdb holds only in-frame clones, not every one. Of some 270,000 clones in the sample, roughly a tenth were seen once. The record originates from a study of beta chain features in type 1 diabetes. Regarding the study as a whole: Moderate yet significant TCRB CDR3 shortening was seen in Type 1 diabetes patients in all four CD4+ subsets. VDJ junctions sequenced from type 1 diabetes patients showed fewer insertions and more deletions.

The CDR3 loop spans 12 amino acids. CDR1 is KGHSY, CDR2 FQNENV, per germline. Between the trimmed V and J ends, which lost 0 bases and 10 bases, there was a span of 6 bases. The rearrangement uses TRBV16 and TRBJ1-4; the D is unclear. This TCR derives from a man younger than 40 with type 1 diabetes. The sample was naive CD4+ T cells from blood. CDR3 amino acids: CASSQSARKLFF. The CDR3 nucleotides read TGTGCCAGCAGCCAATCGGCTCGAAAACTGTTTTTT.